The clone carrying this T cell receptor (beta chain) is a singleton in its sample. This entry is derived from a study of blood T cell repertoires in COVID-19. This CDR3 contains 14 residues. CDR1 is LNHDA, CDR2 SQIVND, per germline (reference sequence). V was clipped by 6 bases and J by 1 base, with 12 bases between them. In the original processing: Amplified reference gene primers provided the basis for estimating nucleated cell counts. This table comes from immunoSEQ multiplex PCR, and its TCRdb copy is limited to in-frame clones, with some not included. V and J calls and clone size are copied from that table; D and trimming were computed from the DNA. The data show about 150,000 clones, around 79% seen once.

The source is an elderly man with acute or convalescent COVID-19. Sequencing used peripheral blood. This chain links TRBV19 with TRBJ2-5; a possible D gene is TRBD1 (6 bases). CDR3 sequence: CASSPGVGQETQYF. The CDR3, as DNA: TGTGCCAGTAGCCCAGGGGTGGGCCAAGAGACCCAGTACTTC. Together with reference TRBV19 and TRBJ2-5, the CDR3 gives the full variable domain: DGGITQSPKYLFRKEGQNVTLSCEQNLNHDAMYWYRQDPGQGLRLIYYSQIVNDFQKGDIAEGYSVSREKKESFPLTVTSAQKNPTAFYLCASSPGVGQETQYFGPGTRLLVL.